This TCR beta chain originates from a study of radiation and T cells in renal cell carcinoma. As to time point: baseline pretreatment blood. Treatment: 15 Gy SBRT to primary tumor, nephrectomy 4 weeks later. This CDR3 spans 12 amino acids. Germline V gene sequence: CDR1 SEHNR, CDR2 FQNEAQ (reference sequence). Trimming took off 5 bases at V and 3 bases at J, with 8 bases between the two ends. Libraries were prepared by immunoSEQ multiplex PCR; TCRdb keeps only in-frame clonotypes and omits some of them. Of about 150,000 clones listed, 88% are singletons. Sequenced material: blood, taken from a patient whose treatment included radiotherapy and nephrectomy. The clonotype was recovered from a woman in her 70s with renal cell carcinoma. This rearrangement joins TRBV7-9 to TRBJ2-7; tentatively, D is TRBD1 (5 bases). CDR3 nucleotides: TGTGCCAGCAGCGCGCAGGGCTACGAGCAGTACTTC. Its translation: CASSAQGYEQYF.